The clone carrying this T cell receptor beta chain was counted ten times or more. The CDR3 runs to 17 residues. The J segment lost 0 bases and the V segment lost 4 bases, leaving 7 bases of the junction unmatched. CDR1 LGHDT and CDR2 YNNKEL come from the germline V gene (reference sequence). This entry comes from a study of response to subunit inactivated influenza vaccine. TCRdb re-derived calls from the RT-PCR reads in MiXCR, one entry per CDR3 protein. Of 150,000 to 200,000 distinct CDR3 sequences detected, roughly 8.7% appear once; the ten largest clones hold around 9.9%. The sequencing here drew on non-naive T cells sorted from PBMCs, taken on the day of vaccination. The J gene is TRBJ2-2, the V gene TRBV3-1; 8 bases are shared with TRBD2. This receptor was identified in a man aged 50-60 years who received an inactivated influenza vaccine. The CDR3 sequence: CASSPRTSLTNTGELFF. The CDR3 DNA follows: TGTGCCAGCAGCCCTCGGACTAGCTTGACGAACACCGGGGAGCTGTTTTTT.